This TCR beta chain comes out of a study of cytomegalovirus exposure and HLA in healthy donors. Comments on this clone: Its antigen is not known.

General study results and limits: The analysis excluded some indistinguishable V segments, including TRBV6-2 and TRBV6-3. A prior analysis recorded that most TCR beta V segments were productive about 87% or about 30% of the time.

V was clipped by 5 bases and J by 5 bases; unmatched bases: 8. CDR3 length equals 16 residues. CDR1 LNHDA and CDR2 SQIVND come from the germline V gene (reference sequence). PCR used 60 Vbeta primers and 13 Jbeta primers. Data came from immunoSEQ multiplex PCR; TCRdb stores just in-frame clones and leaves some out. The profile shows more than 85,000 clones, more than 70% of them singletons. The chain employs TRBV19 and TRBJ2-2; 10 bases are shared with TRBD1. The material sequenced was PBMCs. The receptor was derived from a female donor in good health and CMV-seronegative. The CDR3 protein is CASSPKTGGFTGELFF. DNA of the CDR3: TGTGCCAGTAGTCCGAAGACAGGGGGCTTTACCGGGGAGCTGTTTTTT.